This T cell receptor (beta chain) was documented in a study of blood T cell repertoires in COVID-19. For the study at large: Researchers got acute and convalescent COVID-19 samples from the United States, Italy and Spain. In each case, the material was cDNA or gDNA derived from T cells, B-cell-depleted T cells, or PBMCs.

The germline V gene has CDR1 MGHRA and CDR2 YSYEKL. Trimming pared 1 base from V and 8 bases from J, leaving 12 bases between. This CDR3 spans 15 amino acids. Original handling: From reference gene primer amplification, estimates of nucleated cell counts were derived. The table came from immunoSEQ multiplex PCR; TCRdb's copy has only in-frame clones and leaves some out. From that table come the V and J calls and clone size; the DNA was used to work out D and trimming. The sample has 240,000 or so clones, roughly four fifths seen once; the top ten hold approximately 9.6%. This TCR derives from an elderly woman with acute or convalescent COVID-19. Sequenced input: peripheral blood. The chain is built from TRBV4-1 and TRBJ1-6, with D possibly TRBD1 on 6 matching bases. The CDR3 here is CASSQVGGRDSPLHF. Written as DNA, the CDR3 is TGCGCCAGCAGCCAAGTAGGGGGACGGGATTCACCCCTCCACTTT.